Detailed here is one T cell receptor beta chain. Its antigen is unknown. The CDR3 is made up of 14 amino acids. The germline CDR1 and CDR2 sequences are MNHEY and SMNVEV (reference sequence). Trimming shortened V by 4 bases and J by 0 bases, and 10 bases separated the two germline ends. The data were obtained in a study of T-cell memory formation after mild COVID-19. Across the whole study: TCR clusters were largely donor specific. Study outcomes and limitations: CD4/CD8 balance held among clones contracting day 15 to 85, and later expanders leaned CD4+.

TCRalpha and TCRbeta libraries used 5'RACE with constant-segment primers and UMIs. TCRdb re-analysed the 5' RACE reads in MiXCR, keeping a single row per CDR3 protein. The top ten hold around 30% of the sample, which has some 110,000 distinct CDR3 sequences, 9.5% to 15% seen once. The origin of this receptor is an adult woman who had mild COVID-19 (a few samples of this study predate the infection). Cell type and time point are not known. The chain joins TRBV27 to TRBJ2-7; unclear D gene. Sequencing was performed on PBMCs or a T cell subset sorted from them (not recorded which). In DNA form, the CDR3 reads TGTGCCAGCAGTTGGGCGGCTTACTCCTACGAGCAGTACTTC. It is translated as CASSWAAYSYEQYF.